The T cell receptor beta chain described here comes from a study of T cells in Graves' hyperthyroidism and ophthalmopathy. The V gene end was trimmed by 6 bases and the J gene end by 5 bases; junction bases not matched to a gene: 5. The CDR3 loop spans 12 amino acids. Germline values: CDR1 SQVTM, CDR2 ANQGSEA. Using RNA transcripts as the source, TCR beta CDR3 regions were amplified. The study used the HTBI primer set for a first-round RT-PCR of the TCR CDR3. TCRdb redid the calling of the multiplex PCR reads with MiXCR, one entry per CDR3 protein. The repertoire includes around 600,000 distinct CDR3 sequences, approximately 42% of them detected once, and approximately 6.8% sits in the top ten.

This chain uses TRBV29-1 with TRBJ1-1, with 8 bases aligning to TRBD1. The sample comprised peripheral blood or thyroid tissue (not recorded which). This receptor was identified in an adult man with Graves' disease, either hyperthyroidism or ophthalmopathy (not recorded which). The CDR3 sequence: CSVPGGATEAFF. CDR3 nucleotide sequence: TGCAGCGTGCCAGGGGGCGCGACTGAAGCTTTCTTT.